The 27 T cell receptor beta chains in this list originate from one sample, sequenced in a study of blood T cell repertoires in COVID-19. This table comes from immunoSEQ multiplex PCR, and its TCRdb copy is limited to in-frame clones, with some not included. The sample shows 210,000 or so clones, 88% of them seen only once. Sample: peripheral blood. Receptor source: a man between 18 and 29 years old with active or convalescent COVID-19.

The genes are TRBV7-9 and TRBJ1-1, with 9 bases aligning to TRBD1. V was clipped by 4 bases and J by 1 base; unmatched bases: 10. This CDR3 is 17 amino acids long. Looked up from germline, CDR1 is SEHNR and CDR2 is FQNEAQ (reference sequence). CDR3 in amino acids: CASSWGRDRARNTEAFF. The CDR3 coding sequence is TGTGCCAGCAGCTGGGGAAGGGACAGGGCGCGGAACACTGAAGCTTTCTTT.

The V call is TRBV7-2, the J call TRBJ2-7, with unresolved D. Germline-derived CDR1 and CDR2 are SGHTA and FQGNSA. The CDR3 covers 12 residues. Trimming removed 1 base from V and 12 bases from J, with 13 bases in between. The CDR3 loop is CASSLDSPHWYF. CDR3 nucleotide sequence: TGTGCCAGCAGCTTAGACAGTCCTCATTGGTACTTC.

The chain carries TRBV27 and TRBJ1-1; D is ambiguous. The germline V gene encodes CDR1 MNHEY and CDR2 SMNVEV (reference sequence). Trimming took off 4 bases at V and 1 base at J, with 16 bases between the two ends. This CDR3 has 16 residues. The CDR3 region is CASSWSSPGANTEAFF. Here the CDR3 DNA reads TGTGCCAGCAGTTGGTCGTCCCCGGGTGCGAACACTGAAGCTTTCTTT.

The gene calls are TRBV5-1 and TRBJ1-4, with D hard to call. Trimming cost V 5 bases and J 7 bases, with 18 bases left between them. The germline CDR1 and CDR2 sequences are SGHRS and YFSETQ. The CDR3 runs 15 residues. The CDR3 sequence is CASRGPGNTGEKLFF. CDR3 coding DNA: TGCGCCAGCAGAGGCCCCGGGAACACCGGTGAAAAACTGTTTTTT.

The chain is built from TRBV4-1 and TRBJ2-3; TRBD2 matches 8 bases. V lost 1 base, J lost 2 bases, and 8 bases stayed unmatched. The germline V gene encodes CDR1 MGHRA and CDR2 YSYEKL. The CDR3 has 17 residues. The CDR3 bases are TGCGCCAGCAGCCAAGTTCCCCCCGGGAGGGCCACAGATACGCAGTATTTT. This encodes CASSQVPPGRATDTQYF.

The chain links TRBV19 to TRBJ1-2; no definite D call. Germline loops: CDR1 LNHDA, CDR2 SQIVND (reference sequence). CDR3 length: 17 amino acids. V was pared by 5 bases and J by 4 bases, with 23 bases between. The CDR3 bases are TGTGCCAGTAGTCCCCGGGTTAATAATATAGAGGTCTATGGCTACACCTTC. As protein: CASSPRVNNIEVYGYTF. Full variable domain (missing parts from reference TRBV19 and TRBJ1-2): DGGITQSPKYLFRKEGQNVTLSCEQNLNHDAMYWYRQDPGQGLRLIYYSQIVNDFQKGDIAEGYSVSREKKESFPLTVTSAQKNPTAFYLCASSPRVNNIEVYGYTFGSGTRLTVV.

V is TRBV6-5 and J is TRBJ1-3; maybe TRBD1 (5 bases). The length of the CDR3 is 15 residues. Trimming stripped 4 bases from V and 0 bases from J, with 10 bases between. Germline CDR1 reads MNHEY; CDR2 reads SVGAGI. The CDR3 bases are TGTGCCAGCAGTTCGGACACGGTCTCTGGAAACACCATATATTTT. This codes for CASSSDTVSGNTIYF.

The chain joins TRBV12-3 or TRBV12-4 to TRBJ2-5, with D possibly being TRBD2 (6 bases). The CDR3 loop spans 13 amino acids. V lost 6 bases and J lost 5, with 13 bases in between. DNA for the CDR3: TGTGCCAGCAGCTATCGGGGGATTGAGACCCAGTACTTC. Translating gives CASSYRGIETQYF.

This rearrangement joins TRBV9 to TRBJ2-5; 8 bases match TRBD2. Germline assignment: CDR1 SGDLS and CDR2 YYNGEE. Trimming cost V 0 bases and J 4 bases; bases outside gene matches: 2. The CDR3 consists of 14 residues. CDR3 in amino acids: CASSVERGPETQYF. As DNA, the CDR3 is TGTGCCAGCAGCGTAGAGCGGGGGCCAGAGACCCAGTACTTC.

CDR3 in DNA: TGCGCCAGCAGCTTGGAGGGCAAGGGGATGAATTCACCCCTCCACTTT. Amino acids: CASSLEGKGMNSPLHF. V is TRBV5-1 and J is TRBJ1-6, with D maybe TRBD1 (5 bases). With 0 bases removed from V and 7 bases from J, the gap between germline ends came to 14 bases. This CDR3 is built from 16 residues. From germline, CDR1 is SGHRS and CDR2 YFSETQ.

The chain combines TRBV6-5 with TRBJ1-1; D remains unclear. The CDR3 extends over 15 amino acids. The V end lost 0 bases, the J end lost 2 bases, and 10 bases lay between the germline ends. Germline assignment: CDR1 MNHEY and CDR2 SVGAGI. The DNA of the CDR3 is TGTGCCAGCAGTTACTCGAATCAGGCAAACACTGAAGCTTTCTTT. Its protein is CASSYSNQANTEAFF.

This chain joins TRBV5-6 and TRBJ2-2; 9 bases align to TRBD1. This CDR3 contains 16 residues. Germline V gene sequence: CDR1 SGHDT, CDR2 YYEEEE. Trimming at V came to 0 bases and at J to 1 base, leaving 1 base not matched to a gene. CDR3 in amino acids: CASSLGQGVNTGELFF. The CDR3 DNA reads TGTGCCAGCAGCTTGGGACAGGGGGTGAACACCGGGGAGCTGTTTTTT. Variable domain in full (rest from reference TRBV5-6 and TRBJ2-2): DAGVTQSPTHLIKTRGQQVTLRCSPKSGHDTVSWYQQALGQGPQFIFQYYEEEERQRGNFPDRFSGHQFPNYSSELNVNALLLGDSALYLCASSLGQGVNTGELFFGEGSRLTVL.

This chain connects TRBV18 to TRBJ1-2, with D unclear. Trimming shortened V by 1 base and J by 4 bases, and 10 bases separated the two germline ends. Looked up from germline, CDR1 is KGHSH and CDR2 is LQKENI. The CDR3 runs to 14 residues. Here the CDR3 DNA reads TGTGCCAGCTCACCACTTGTTACAGCCTATGGCTACACCTTC. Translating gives CASSPLVTAYGYTF. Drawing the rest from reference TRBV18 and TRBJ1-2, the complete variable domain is NAGVMQNPRHLVRRRGQEARLRCSPMKGHSHVYWYRQLPEEGLKFMVYLQKENIIDESGMPKERFSAEFPKEGPSILRIQQVVRGDSAAYFCASSPLVTAYGYTFGSGTRLTVV.

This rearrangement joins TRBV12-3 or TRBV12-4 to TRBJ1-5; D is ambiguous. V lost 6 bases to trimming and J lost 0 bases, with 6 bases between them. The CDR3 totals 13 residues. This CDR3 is CASRADSNQPQHF. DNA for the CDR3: TGTGCCAGCAGAGCCGATAGCAATCAGCCCCAGCATTTT.

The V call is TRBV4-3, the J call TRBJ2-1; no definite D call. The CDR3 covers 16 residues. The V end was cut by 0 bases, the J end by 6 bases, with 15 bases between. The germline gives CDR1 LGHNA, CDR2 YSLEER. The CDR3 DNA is TGCGCCAGCAGCCAAGATTGGGCTCAAGTGGGCAATGAGCAGTTCTTC. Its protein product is CASSQDWAQVGNEQFF.

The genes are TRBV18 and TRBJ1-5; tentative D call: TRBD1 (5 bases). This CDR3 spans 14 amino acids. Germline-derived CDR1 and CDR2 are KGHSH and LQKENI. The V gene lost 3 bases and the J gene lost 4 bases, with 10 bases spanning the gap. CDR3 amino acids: CASSPGGGNQPQHF. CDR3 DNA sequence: TGTGCCAGCTCACCCGGGGGAGGGAATCAGCCCCAGCATTTT.

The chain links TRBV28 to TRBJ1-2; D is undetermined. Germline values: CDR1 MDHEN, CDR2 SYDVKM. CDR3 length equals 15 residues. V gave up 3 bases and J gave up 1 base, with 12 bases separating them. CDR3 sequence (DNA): TGTGCCAGCAGTTTGTGGCCTGGCGGTAACTATGGCTACACCTTC. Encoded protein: CASSLWPGGNYGYTF.

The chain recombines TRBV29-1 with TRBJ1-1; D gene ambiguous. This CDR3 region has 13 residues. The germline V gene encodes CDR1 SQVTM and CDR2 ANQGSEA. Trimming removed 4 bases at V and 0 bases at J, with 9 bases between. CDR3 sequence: CSVVVRLNTEAFF. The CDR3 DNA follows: TGCAGCGTTGTGGTGCGCCTGAACACTGAAGCTTTCTTT.

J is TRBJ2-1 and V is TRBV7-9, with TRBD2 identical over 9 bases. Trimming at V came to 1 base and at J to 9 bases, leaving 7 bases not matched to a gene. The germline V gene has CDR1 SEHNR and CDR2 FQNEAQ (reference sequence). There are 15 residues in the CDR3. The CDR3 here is CASSLGSGSKSEQFF. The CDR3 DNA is TGTGCCAGCAGCTTAGGTAGCGGGAGTAAAAGTGAGCAGTTCTTC.

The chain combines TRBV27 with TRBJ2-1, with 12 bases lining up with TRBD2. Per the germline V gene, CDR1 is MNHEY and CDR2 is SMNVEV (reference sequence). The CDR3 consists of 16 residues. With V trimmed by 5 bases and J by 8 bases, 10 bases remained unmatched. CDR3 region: CASSALLAGGPHEQFF. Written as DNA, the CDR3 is TGTGCCAGCAGTGCCTTACTAGCGGGAGGTCCCCATGAGCAGTTCTTC.

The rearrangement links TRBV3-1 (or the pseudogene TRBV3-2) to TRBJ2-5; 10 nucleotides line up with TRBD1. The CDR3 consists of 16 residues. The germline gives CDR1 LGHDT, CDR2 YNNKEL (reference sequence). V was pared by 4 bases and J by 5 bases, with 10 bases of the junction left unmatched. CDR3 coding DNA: TGTGCCAGCAGCCTACGCTGGGACAGGGGCCGTGAGACCCAGTACTTC. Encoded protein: CASSLRWDRGRETQYF.

In nucleotides, the CDR3 is TGTGCCAGCAGCCGTGTCCCGGGACAGGGCTCCGGGGAGCTGTTTTTT. Translation: CASSRVPGQGSGELFF. V usage is TRBV7-2 and J usage is TRBJ2-2; 9 nucleotides agree with TRBD1. V lost 5 bases and J lost 6; bases outside the gene matches: 10. Germline V CDR1 and CDR2: SGHTA, FQGNSA. The CDR3 has 16 residues.

CDR3 sequence reads: CAWSGGRVYNSPLHF. Here the CDR3 DNA reads TGTGCCTGGAGTGGTGGGAGGGTCTATAATTCACCCCTCCACTTT. The V gene is TRBV30, the J gene TRBJ1-6; D gene unclear. Trimming took 1 base from V and 3 from J, leaving 10 bases between them. CDR1 GTSNPN and CDR2 SVGIG come from the germline V gene (reference sequence). The CDR3 spans 15 residues.

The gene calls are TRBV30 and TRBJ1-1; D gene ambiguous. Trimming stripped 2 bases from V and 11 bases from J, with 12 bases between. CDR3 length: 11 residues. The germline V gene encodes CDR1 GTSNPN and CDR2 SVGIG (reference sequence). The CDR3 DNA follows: TGTGCCTGGAGTCCGGGCGGGAGCGCTTTCTTT. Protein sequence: CAWSPGGSAFF.

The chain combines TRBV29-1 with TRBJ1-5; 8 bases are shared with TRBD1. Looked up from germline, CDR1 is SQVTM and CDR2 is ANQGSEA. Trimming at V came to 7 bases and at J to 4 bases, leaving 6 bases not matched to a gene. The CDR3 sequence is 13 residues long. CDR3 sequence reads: CSARGDRNQPQHF. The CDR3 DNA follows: TGCAGCGCCCGTGGGGACAGGAATCAGCCCCAGCATTTT.

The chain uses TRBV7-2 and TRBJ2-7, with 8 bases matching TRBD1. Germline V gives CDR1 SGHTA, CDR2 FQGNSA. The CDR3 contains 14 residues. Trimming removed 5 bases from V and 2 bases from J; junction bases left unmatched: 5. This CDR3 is CASSIMTGAYEQYF. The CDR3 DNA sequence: TGTGCCAGCAGCATTATGACAGGGGCCTACGAGCAGTACTTC.

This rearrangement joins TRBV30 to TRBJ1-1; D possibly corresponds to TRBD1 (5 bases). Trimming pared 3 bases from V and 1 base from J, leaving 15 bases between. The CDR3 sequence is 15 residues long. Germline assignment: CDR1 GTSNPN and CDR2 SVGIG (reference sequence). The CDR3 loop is CAWRQAGRANTEAFF. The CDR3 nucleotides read TGTGCCTGGAGACAAGCTGGCAGGGCGAACACTGAAGCTTTCTTT.